The rows below give T cell receptor beta chains drawn from one sample of a study of shared clonotypes between healthy human individuals. Here immunoSEQ multiplex PCR was the method, and the copy in TCRdb shows in-frame clones only, minus some. Altogether under 750,000 clones are present, roughly two thirds being singletons, with the ten largest covering approximately 1.7%. Sequenced material: memory CD4+ T cells sorted from blood. These receptors all stem from a young woman in good health. Each CDR3 is given with its conserved first and last residue. The order of the fields is V gene, J gene, D gene, clone size, CDR3 DNA, CDR3 protein. D genes are given only for firm matches. Expanded clones are given a class, and other clones once, few, many or no size at all.

v_gene: TRBV7-7
j_gene: TRBJ2-5
d_gene: -
abundance: -
CDR3nt: TGTGCCAGCAGCTTAGTGACGGGGAGAGGAGAGACCCAGTACTTC
CDR3aa: CASSLVTGRGETQYF

v_gene: TRBV9
j_gene: TRBJ2-5
d_gene: -
abundance: -
CDR3nt: TGTGCCAGCAGCGCCTCCGGGACTCCCCGGGAGACCCAGTACTTC
CDR3aa: CASSASGTPRETQYF

v_gene: TRBV7-6
j_gene: TRBJ2-1
d_gene: -
abundance: -
CDR3nt: TGTGCCAGCAGCGATAGGACTTCCCTGAGCTCCTACAATGAGCAGTTCTTC
CDR3aa: CASSDRTSLSSYNEQFF

v_gene: TRBV19
j_gene: TRBJ2-7
d_gene: TRBD1
abundance: once
CDR3nt: TGTGCCAGTAGTACCAACAGGGGTCCCTACGAGCAGTACTTC
CDR3aa: CASSTNRGPYEQYF

v_gene: TRBV7-2
j_gene: TRBJ1-5
d_gene: -
abundance: -
CDR3nt: TGTGCCAGCAGCTTAGATCGGGACCAGCCCCAGCATTTT
CDR3aa: CASSLDRDQPQHF

v_gene: TRBV28
j_gene: TRBJ1-3
d_gene: TRBD1
abundance: -
CDR3nt: TGTGCCAGCAGTCTCCACCGGCGGGACAGGGGGCGCCGAAACTCTGGAAACACCATATATTTT
CDR3aa: CASSLHRRDRGRRNSGNTIYF

v_gene: TRBV7-6
j_gene: TRBJ2-3
d_gene: -
abundance: -
CDR3nt: TGTGCCAGCAGCTCCGGTTTCAGTGGGACAGATACGCAGTATTTT
CDR3aa: CASSSGFSGTDTQYF

v_gene: TRBV10-2
j_gene: TRBJ2-7
d_gene: TRBD2
abundance: -
CDR3nt: TGCGCCAGCAGTGAGTCCGGTAGCGGGGCCCTACGATGGTACTTC
CDR3aa: CASSESGSGALRWYF

v_gene: TRBV27
j_gene: TRBJ2-7
d_gene: TRBD2
abundance: -
CDR3nt: TGTGCCAGCAGTTTGAATCTAGCGGGAGCTGGCGAGCAGTACTTC
CDR3aa: CASSLNLAGAGEQYF

v_gene: TRBV6-1
j_gene: TRBJ1-1
d_gene: -
abundance: few
CDR3nt: TGTGCCAGCAGTGGACAGGAGAACACTGAAGCTTTCTTT
CDR3aa: CASSGQENTEAFF

v_gene: TRBV30
j_gene: TRBJ2-7
d_gene: TRBD2
abundance: -
CDR3nt: TGTGCAACCGGACTAGCGGGAGGCTTCTCCTACGAGCAGTACTTC
CDR3aa: CATGLAGGFSYEQYF

v_gene: TRBV28
j_gene: TRBJ2-3
d_gene: -
abundance: -
CDR3nt: TGTGCCAGCAGCCCGAGGCAGTCTAGCACAGATACGCAGTATTTT
CDR3aa: CASSPRQSSTDTQYF

v_gene: TRBV4-2
j_gene: TRBJ1-1
d_gene: TRBD1
abundance: -
CDR3nt: TGTGCCAGCAGCGCAGACAGGGGGAACACTGAAGCTTTCTTT
CDR3aa: CASSADRGNTEAFF

v_gene: TRBV5-4
j_gene: TRBJ2-7
d_gene: TRBD1
abundance: once
CDR3nt: TGTGCCAGCAGCACCACAGGGGGGTTATCCTACGAGCAGTACTTC
CDR3aa: CASSTTGGLSYEQYF

v_gene: TRBV7-2
j_gene: TRBJ2-7
d_gene: -
abundance: -
CDR3nt: TGTGCCAGCAGCTTAGGAGGCAGCATCTCCTACGAGCAGTACTTC
CDR3aa: CASSLGGSISYEQYF

v_gene: TRBV27
j_gene: TRBJ2-7
d_gene: TRBD1
abundance: -
CDR3nt: TGTGCCAGCAGGGGACCGGGACAGGGGAGAGGCGAGCAGTACTTC
CDR3aa: CASRGPGQGRGEQYF

v_gene: TRBV18
j_gene: TRBJ1-4
d_gene: -
abundance: -
CDR3nt: TGTGCCAGCTCACCCTCGACAGGTATTAATGAAAAACTGTTTTTT
CDR3aa: CASSPSTGINEKLFF

v_gene: TRBV18
j_gene: TRBJ1-5
d_gene: -
abundance: -
CDR3nt: TGTGCCAGCTCATCCGAGGGAGGGGGTCAGCCCCAGCATTTT
CDR3aa: CASSSEGGGQPQHF

v_gene: TRBV7-9
j_gene: TRBJ2-5
d_gene: TRBD2
abundance: once
CDR3nt: TGTGCCAGCAGCCCAAGGACTAGCGGGGTACAAGAGACCCAGTACTTC
CDR3aa: CASSPRTSGVQETQYF

v_gene: TRBV30
j_gene: TRBJ2-6
d_gene: -
abundance: -
CDR3nt: TGTGCCTGGTCCGTGTACTCTGGGGCCAACGTCCTGACTTTC
CDR3aa: CAWSVYSGANVLTF

v_gene: TRBV5-4
j_gene: TRBJ2-2
d_gene: TRBD1
abundance: -
CDR3nt: TGTGCCAGCAGCCGGGGACAGACGAACACCGGGGAGCTGTTTTTT
CDR3aa: CASSRGQTNTGELFF

v_gene: TRBV5-1
j_gene: TRBJ2-3
d_gene: -
abundance: few
CDR3nt: TGCGCCAGCAGCTTGGGTCGGGAGACAGATACGCAGTATTTT
CDR3aa: CASSLGRETDTQYF

v_gene: TRBV4-2
j_gene: TRBJ2-1
d_gene: TRBD2
abundance: -
CDR3nt: TGTGCCAGCAGCCAAGGGCAGCGGGAGTTGCAGTTCTTC
CDR3aa: CASSQGQRELQFF

v_gene: TRBV27
j_gene: TRBJ2-3
d_gene: TRBD1
abundance: -
CDR3nt: TGTGCCAGCAGCCCGGGACAGGGAACAGATACGCAGTATTTT
CDR3aa: CASSPGQGTDTQYF

v_gene: TRBV9
j_gene: TRBJ2-3
d_gene: -
abundance: once
CDR3nt: TGTGCCAGCAGCGACTGGGCGGGGGATACGCAGTATTTT
CDR3aa: CASSDWAGDTQYF

v_gene: TRBV19
j_gene: TRBJ1-1
d_gene: TRBD1
abundance: -
CDR3nt: TGTGCCAGTAGTACTGACAGGGGGAACACTGAAGCTTTCTTT
CDR3aa: CASSTDRGNTEAFF

v_gene: TRBV11-2
j_gene: TRBJ1-2
d_gene: -
abundance: few
CDR3nt: TGTGCCAGCAGCCCGGACGGCACCCGCGTATCGTATGGCTACACCTTC
CDR3aa: CASSPDGTRVSYGYTF

v_gene: TRBV9
j_gene: TRBJ1-1
d_gene: -
abundance: once
CDR3nt: TGTGCCAGCAGCGTACAGACTGTGGGGAGCACTGAAGCTTTCTTT
CDR3aa: CASSVQTVGSTEAFF

v_gene: TRBV6-5
j_gene: TRBJ2-3
d_gene: TRBD2
abundance: -
CDR3nt: TGTGCCAGCAGCCGGAAGGGCGGGAGGGAAGATACGCAGTATTTT
CDR3aa: CASSRKGGREDTQYF

v_gene: TRBV28
j_gene: TRBJ1-2
d_gene: -
abundance: many
CDR3nt: TGTGCCAGCAGTCCCGTGCTAATAGGCTACACCTTC
CDR3aa: CASSPVLIGYTF

v_gene: TRBV6-1
j_gene: TRBJ2-2
d_gene: TRBD2
abundance: once
CDR3nt: TGTGCCAGCAGTGGGCTAGCGGTCACCGGGGAGCTGTTTTTT
CDR3aa: CASSGLAVTGELFF

v_gene: TRBV10-2
j_gene: TRBJ1-1
d_gene: -
abundance: many
CDR3nt: TGCGCCAGCAGTGAGGGGGGGACTGAAGCTTTCTTT
CDR3aa: CASSEGGTEAFF

v_gene: TRBV19
j_gene: TRBJ2-2
d_gene: -
abundance: -
CDR3nt: TGTGCCAGTAGTAGGGCAGGAATGAACACCGGGGAGCTGTTTTTT
CDR3aa: CASSRAGMNTGELFF

v_gene: TRBV6-5
j_gene: TRBJ1-2
d_gene: -
abundance: -
CDR3nt: TGTGCCAGCAGTTATTCGGAGGGCGATGGCTACACCTTC
CDR3aa: CASSYSEGDGYTF

v_gene: TRBV2
j_gene: TRBJ1-5
d_gene: -
abundance: -
CDR3nt: TGTGCCAGTCGGACGGTTTCAGGTCAGCCCCAGCATTTT
CDR3aa: CASRTVSGQPQHF

v_gene: TRBV18
j_gene: TRBJ1-1
d_gene: -
abundance: few
CDR3nt: TGTGCCAGCTCACCAGCTATCGGAGAGAACACTGAAGCTTTCTTT
CDR3aa: CASSPAIGENTEAFF

v_gene: TRBV5-4
j_gene: TRBJ1-2
d_gene: -
abundance: few
CDR3nt: TGTGCCAGCAGCTTGGGGCCAGCAGCTAACTATGGCTACACCTTC
CDR3aa: CASSLGPAANYGYTF

v_gene: TRBV27
j_gene: TRBJ1-2
d_gene: -
abundance: -
CDR3nt: TGTGCCAGCAGTTTATATCGTCAGGGTACCCTCCGAGATGGCTACACCTTC
CDR3aa: CASSLYRQGTLRDGYTF

v_gene: TRBV7-8
j_gene: TRBJ1-4
d_gene: -
abundance: -
CDR3nt: TGTGCCAGCAGCTTATCCGGGGTTCCAACTCGGGAAAAACTGTTTTTT
CDR3aa: CASSLSGVPTREKLFF

v_gene: TRBV9
j_gene: TRBJ2-1
d_gene: -
abundance: -
CDR3nt: TGTGCCAGCAGCTTAGGGGTGGCGGGGACCTTTTACAATGAGCAGTTCTTC
CDR3aa: CASSLGVAGTFYNEQFF

v_gene: TRBV6-5
j_gene: TRBJ2-1
d_gene: -
abundance: few
CDR3nt: TGTGCCAGCAGTTACCGGTTAGCGGAAGACAATGAGCAGTTCTTC
CDR3aa: CASSYRLAEDNEQFF

v_gene: TRBV25-1
j_gene: TRBJ2-1
d_gene: -
abundance: -
CDR3nt: TGTGCCAGCAATTTGGGAGTAGGTGAGCAGTTCTTC
CDR3aa: CASNLGVGEQFF

v_gene: TRBV5-1
j_gene: TRBJ2-5
d_gene: -
abundance: -
CDR3nt: TGCGCCAGCAGCTCGAGAAACCAAGAGACCCAGTACTTC
CDR3aa: CASSSRNQETQYF

v_gene: TRBV18
j_gene: TRBJ2-7
d_gene: -
abundance: -
CDR3nt: TGTGCCAGCTCACCTGTGGGAGTTTTGGACGAGCAGTACTTC
CDR3aa: CASSPVGVLDEQYF

v_gene: TRBV7-7
j_gene: TRBJ2-1
d_gene: -
abundance: few
CDR3nt: TGTGCCAGCAGCTTAGGCGTTGACAATGAGCAGTTCTTC
CDR3aa: CASSLGVDNEQFF

v_gene: TRBV7-9
j_gene: TRBJ1-2
d_gene: -
abundance: few
CDR3nt: TGTGCCAGCAGCTGGGCAGGGGAAGGCTACACCTTC
CDR3aa: CASSWAGEGYTF

v_gene: TRBV27
j_gene: TRBJ1-6
d_gene: TRBD1
abundance: -
CDR3nt: TGTGCCAGCAGCCTATATTTAGACAGGGTGTACTCACCCCTCCACTTT
CDR3aa: CASSLYLDRVYSPLHF

v_gene: TRBV7-6
j_gene: TRBJ2-7
d_gene: -
abundance: few
CDR3nt: TGTGCCAGCGGACACTACGAGCAGTACTTC
CDR3aa: CASGHYEQYF

v_gene: TRBV18
j_gene: TRBJ2-7
d_gene: TRBD2
abundance: -
CDR3nt: TGTGCCAGCTCAGGACTAGCGGGGGCCTACGAGCAGTACTTC
CDR3aa: CASSGLAGAYEQYF

v_gene: TRBV28
j_gene: TRBJ2-7
d_gene: TRBD2
abundance: once
CDR3nt: TGTGCCAGCAGCCTCCCGGGACTACTAAACGAGCAGTACTTC
CDR3aa: CASSLPGLLNEQYF

v_gene: TRBV1
j_gene: TRBJ2-5
d_gene: -
abundance: -
CDR3nt: TGCACCAGCAGCCAAGACCCCCGTTGCACCACGACGTACCAAGAGACCCAGTACTTC
CDR3aa: CTSSQDPRCTTTYQETQYF

v_gene: TRBV10-1
j_gene: TRBJ2-7
d_gene: TRBD2
abundance: -
CDR3nt: TGCGCCAGCAGTGAGTCGGGCCTAGCGGGAGGGTTGTACTTC
CDR3aa: CASSESGLAGGLYF

v_gene: TRBV5-1
j_gene: TRBJ2-3
d_gene: TRBD2
abundance: -
CDR3nt: TGCGCCAGCAGCTTGGAATGGCGGGAGATGGATACGCAGTATTTT
CDR3aa: CASSLEWREMDTQYF

v_gene: TRBV7-9
j_gene: TRBJ2-7
d_gene: TRBD2
abundance: -
CDR3nt: TGTGCCAGCAGCTCCGGACTAGCGGGAGTCAAGCCCTACGAGCAGTACTTC
CDR3aa: CASSSGLAGVKPYEQYF